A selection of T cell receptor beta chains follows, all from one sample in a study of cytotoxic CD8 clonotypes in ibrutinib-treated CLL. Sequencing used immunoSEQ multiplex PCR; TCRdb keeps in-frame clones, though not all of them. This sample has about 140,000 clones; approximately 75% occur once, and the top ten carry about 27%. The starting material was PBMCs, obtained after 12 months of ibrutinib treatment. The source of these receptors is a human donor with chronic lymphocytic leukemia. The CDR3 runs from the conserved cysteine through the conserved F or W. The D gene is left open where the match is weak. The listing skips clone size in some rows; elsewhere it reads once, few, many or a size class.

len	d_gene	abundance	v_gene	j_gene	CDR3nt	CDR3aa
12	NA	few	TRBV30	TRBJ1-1	TGTGCCTGCACACGCGGACTGAATGAAGCTTTCTTT	CACTRGLNEAFF
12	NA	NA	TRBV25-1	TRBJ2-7	TGTGCCAGCAGTGTAATAGCTGACGAGCAGTACTTC	CASSVIADEQYF
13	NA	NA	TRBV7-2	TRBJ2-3	TGTGCCAGCAGCTTAGTTGGCAGGGAAACGCAGTATTTT	CASSLVGRETQYF
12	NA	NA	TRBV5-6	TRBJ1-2	TGTGCCAGCAGCCCGAGGGACTATGGCTACACCTTC	CASSPRDYGYTF
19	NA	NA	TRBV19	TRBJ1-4	TGTGCCAGTAGGAGGGATGGGGGGGCGTCCCGCCCTGCTAATGAAAAACTGTTTTTT	CASRRDGGASRPANEKLFF
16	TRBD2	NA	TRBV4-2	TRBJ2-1	TGTGCCAGCAGCCAAGAAGGGACTAGCGGGTTTAATGAGCAGTTCTTC	CASSQEGTSGFNEQFF
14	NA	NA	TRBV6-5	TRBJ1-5	TGTGCCAGCATTATATCGGACTCTATTCAGCCCCAGCATTTT	CASIISDSIQPQHF
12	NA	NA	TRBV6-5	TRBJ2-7	TGTGCCAGCAGTTATCCCGTCTACGAGCAGTACTTC	CASSYPVYEQYF
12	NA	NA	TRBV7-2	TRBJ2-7	TGTGCCAGCAGCTTACAGGAGGACGAGCAGTACTTC	CASSLQEDEQYF
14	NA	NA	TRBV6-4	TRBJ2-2	TGTGCCAGCAGTGACAGACCGAACACCGGGGAGCTGTTTTTT	CASSDRPNTGELFF
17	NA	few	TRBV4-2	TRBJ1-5	TGTGCCAGCAGCCAAGGCCGATGTACTGTCAACAATCAGCCCCAGCATTTT	CASSQGRCTVNNQPQHF
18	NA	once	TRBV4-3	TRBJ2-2	TGCGCCAGCAGCCACCTAACAGCAGGGGAAGTGTTGGCCGGGGAGCTGTTTTTT	CASSHLTAGEVLAGELFF
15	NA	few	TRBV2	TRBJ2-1	TGTGCCAGCAGTCCTGACTTGCTTCCCGGCGATGAGCAGTTCTTC	CASSPDLLPGDEQFF
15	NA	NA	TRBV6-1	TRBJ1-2	TGTGCCAGCAGTGAAGCCGGGGGTTCTTCGGCCGGCTACACCTTC	CASSEAGGSSAGYTF
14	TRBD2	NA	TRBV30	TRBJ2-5	TGTGCCTGGAGCGTAATAGCGGGAGAAGAGACCCAGTACTTC	CAWSVIAGEETQYF
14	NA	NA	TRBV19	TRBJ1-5	TGTGCCAGTAGTATAGCAAGTCTTGATCAGCCCCAGCATTTT	CASSIASLDQPQHF
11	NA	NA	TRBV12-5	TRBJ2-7	TGTGCTAGTGGTTTTAATTACGAGCAGTACTTC	CASGFNYEQYF
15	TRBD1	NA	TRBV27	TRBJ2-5	TGTGCCAGCAGTTTATCCGGGACAGCCCAAGAGACCCAGTACTTC	CASSLSGTAQETQYF
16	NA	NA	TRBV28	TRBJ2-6	TGTGCCAGCAGTTGGGGCAGGGTAACCGGGGCCAACGTCCTGACTTTC	CASSWGRVTGANVLTF
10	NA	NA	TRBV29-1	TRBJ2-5	TGCAGCGTTGAGCAAGAGACCCAGTACTTC	CSVEQETQYF
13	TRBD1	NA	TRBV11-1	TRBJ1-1	TGTGCCAGCGGATTGACAGGGCGCACTGAAGCTTTCTTT	CASGLTGRTEAFF
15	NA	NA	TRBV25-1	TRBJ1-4	TGTGCCAGCAGCCCGGGGGGGGCAACTAATGAAAAACTGTTTTTT	CASSPGGATNEKLFF
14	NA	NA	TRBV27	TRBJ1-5	TGTGCCAGCAAGTCCACTATTAGCAATCAGCCCCAGCATTTT	CASKSTISNQPQHF
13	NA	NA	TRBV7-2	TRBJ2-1	TGTGCCAGCAGCTTTGGGTTCTACAATGAGCAGTTCTTC	CASSFGFYNEQFF
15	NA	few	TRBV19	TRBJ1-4	TGTGCCAGTAGCCTGAATCAGGGGTCTAATGAAAAACTGTTTTTT	CASSLNQGSNEKLFF
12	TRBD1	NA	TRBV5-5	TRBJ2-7	TGTGCCAGCAGCCTGACAGGGGCCGAGCAGTACTTC	CASSLTGAEQYF
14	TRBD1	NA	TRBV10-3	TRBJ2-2	TGTGCCATCAGGCAGGGGGAAAACACCGGGGAGCTGTTTTTT	CAIRQGENTGELFF
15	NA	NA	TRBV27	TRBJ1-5	TGTGCCAGCAGTTTGGACCATTCTAGCAATCAGCCCCAGCATTTT	CASSLDHSSNQPQHF
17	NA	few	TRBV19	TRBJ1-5	TGTGCCAGTAGTATGGCCATGATCCGGGGGGCTGGTCAGCCCCAGCATTTT	CASSMAMIRGAGQPQHF
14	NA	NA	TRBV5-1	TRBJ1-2	TGCGCCAGCAGCTCCGGGACGGATGCTTCGGGCTACACCTTC	CASSSGTDASGYTF
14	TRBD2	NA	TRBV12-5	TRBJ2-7	TGTGCTAGTGTAACAGTGACCTCGGGGGGTGAGCAGTACTTC	CASVTVTSGGEQYF
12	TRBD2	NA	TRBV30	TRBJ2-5	TGTGCCAGCCAGGGAGGGTGGGAGACCCAGTACTTC	CASQGGWETQYF
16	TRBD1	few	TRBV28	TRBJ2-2	TGTGCCAGCAGCCCAGGGGGCGCGGTCTTTGGCGGGGAGCTGTTTTTT	CASSPGGAVFGGELFF
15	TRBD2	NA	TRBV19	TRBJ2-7	TGTGCCAGTAGTATGTCCAGCGGGGGGACCTACGAGCAGTACTTC	CASSMSSGGTYEQYF
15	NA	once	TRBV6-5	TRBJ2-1	TGTGCCAGCAGTTATAGTTATGGGGGTAGGAATGAGCAGTTCTTC	CASSYSYGGRNEQFF
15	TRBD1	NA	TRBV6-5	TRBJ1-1	TGTGCCAGCAGCCCCCGACAGGGGGCGAACACTGAAGCTTTCTTT	CASSPRQGANTEAFF